The 8 T cell receptor beta chains given below trace back to one sample, sequenced in a study of blood T cell repertoires in COVID-19. Method: immunoSEQ multiplex PCR; TCRdb's copy keeps in-frame clones and lacks some. The table lists 100,000 to 150,000 clones, 87% of them singletons. Sequencing was carried out using peripheral blood. All receptors derive from a woman aged 55 to 70 with acute or convalescent COVID-19.

The J gene is TRBJ1-5, the V gene TRBV6-2 or TRBV6-3; D is unresolved. This CDR3 is built from 16 residues. Germline CDR1 reads MNHEY; CDR2 reads SVGEGT. V lost 2 bases to trimming and J lost 2 bases, with 13 bases between them. CDR3 coding DNA: TGTGCCAGCAGTTACGGCGTGGGTCGGGGCAATCAGCCCCAGCATTTT. Translating gives CASSYGVGRGNQPQHF.

This chain connects TRBV28 to TRBJ2-1; possibly TRBD2 for D (5 bases). CDR3 size: 15 residues. Germline loops: CDR1 MDHEN, CDR2 SYDVKM. The V and J ends lost 10 bases and 0 bases respectively, with 16 bases between them. This CDR3 reads CAIDERGNSYNEQFF. CDR3 bases: TGTGCCATCGATGAACGGGGAAACTCCTACAATGAGCAGTTCTTC.

This chain links TRBV18 with TRBJ2-7; TRBD1 agrees at 9 bases. The trim removed 3 bases at V and 2 bases at J, leaving 2 bases unmatched. This CDR3 comprises 14 residues. Looked up from germline, CDR1 is KGHSH and CDR2 is LQKENI. This CDR3 reads CASSPRQGAYEQYV. In DNA, the CDR3 is TGTGCCAGCTCACCCCGACAGGGGGCCTACGAGCAGTACGTC.

This clone occurred a few times. DNA for the CDR3: TGCAGTGCTAGTCAGGGGGCGGACGAGCAGTACTTC. Translated, it gives CSASQGADEQYF. V and J are TRBV20-1 and TRBJ2-7; 8 bases match TRBD1. Germline assignment: CDR1 DFQATT and CDR2 SNEGSKA (reference sequence). Trimming at V came to 3 bases and at J to 5 bases, leaving 3 bases not matched to a gene. This CDR3 has 12 residues.

The V gene is TRBV7-9, the J gene TRBJ1-2, with 9 bases that match TRBD1. J was trimmed by 7 bases and V by 5 bases; bases with no gene match: 5. This CDR3 has 13 residues. Looked up from germline, CDR1 is SEHNR and CDR2 is FQNEAQ (reference sequence). CDR3 sequence: CASSPGTGFGYTF. The CDR3 DNA follows: TGTGCCAGCAGCCCCGGGACAGGGTTTGGCTACACCTTC.

V usage is TRBV28 and J usage is TRBJ1-1, with a tentative D call TRBD1 (6 bases). The V and J ends lost 5 bases and 3 bases respectively, with 13 bases between them. CDR1 is MDHEN, CDR2 SYDVKM, per germline. The CDR3 consists of 14 residues. CDR3 sequence: CASSPDRTHTEAFF. CDR3 DNA sequence: TGTGCCAGCAGTCCTGACAGGACCCACACTGAAGCTTTCTTT.

This clone was seen a single time. The chain uses TRBV6-4 and TRBJ2-3, with TRBD2 identical over 11 bases. Trimming at V came to 4 bases and at J to 4 bases, leaving 4 bases not matched to a gene. CDR3 length equals 15 residues. The V gene's germline CDR1 is MRHNA and CDR2 SNTAGT. In DNA, the CDR3 is TGTGCCAGCAGTGTACTAGCGGGAGTTTCAGATACGCAGTATTTT. It codes for CASSVLAGVSDTQYF.

The genes are TRBV5-1 and TRBJ1-2, with D hard to call. V was cut by 0 bases and J by 2 bases, with 14 bases left in between. The CDR3 is 16 amino acids. CDR1 is SGHRS and CDR2 is YFSETQ in the germline V gene. The CDR3 DNA reads as TGCGCCAGCAGCTTGGGGCCGCGGGGAACCAACTATGGCTACACCTTC. It translates to CASSLGPRGTNYGYTF.